This is a list of T cell receptor beta chains from one sample in a study of brain T cells in children with intractable seizures. Data came from immunoSEQ multiplex PCR; TCRdb stores just in-frame clones and leaves some out. The table records roughly 120,000 clones, under 95% of them present only once. Sequencing used peripheral blood, obtained at surgery. Receptor source: a boy in the first two years of life with hemimegalencephaly and intractable seizures. Both conserved end residues are part of each CDR3. Fields, in order: CDR3 protein, CDR3 DNA, V gene, clone size, D gene, J gene. The D gene is left open where the match is weak. Not all rows give a size; the values are once, few, many and, for expanded clones, a class.

CASSAGGPYEQYF,TGTGCCAGCAGCGCAGGGGGCCCCTACGAGCAGTACTTC,TRBV6-2/TRBV6-3,NA,TRBD1,TRBJ2-7
CASSTPGTRFFNEQFF,TGTGCCAGCAGTACCCCCGGGACTAGGTTTTTCAATGAGCAGTTCTTC,TRBV6-2/TRBV6-3,NA,TRBD2,TRBJ2-1
CAWYRDYGYTF,TGTGCCTGGTACAGGGACTATGGCTACACCTTC,TRBV30,NA,NA,TRBJ1-2
CASSPGPSNYGYTF,TGTGCCAGCAGCCCGGGGCCCTCTAACTATGGCTACACCTTC,TRBV3-1/TRBV3-2,NA,NA,TRBJ1-2
CASSLVRWGFGEAFF,TGTGCCAGCAGCTTAGTAAGGTGGGGGTTTGGTGAAGCTTTCTTT,TRBV11-2,NA,NA,TRBJ1-1
CASSAPAGGSPLHF,TGTGCCAGCAGCGCACCCGCGGGGGGGTCACCCCTCCACTTT,TRBV11-2,few,NA,TRBJ1-6
CASSPGGPGSTDTQYF,TGTGCCAGCAGCCCGGGGGGGCCAGGGAGCACAGATACGCAGTATTTT,TRBV11-2,NA,TRBD2,TRBJ2-3
CAISDSLTGYNEQFF,TGTGCCATCAGTGACTCCCTGACAGGGTACAATGAGCAGTTCTTC,TRBV10-3,NA,TRBD1,TRBJ2-1
CASSRTGGQPQHF,TGTGCCAGCAGCAGGACAGGGGGTCAGCCCCAGCATTTT,TRBV21-1,NA,NA,TRBJ1-5
CASSDGYTEAFF,TGTGCCAGCAGCGACGGATACACTGAAGCTTTCTTT,TRBV28,NA,NA,TRBJ1-1
CASTQAQYNEQFF,TGCGCCAGCACTCAGGCCCAATACAATGAGCAGTTCTTC,TRBV23-1,NA,NA,TRBJ2-1
CASSPLGGGLYEQYF,TGTGCCAGCAGCCCCCTTGGAGGGGGGCTCTACGAGCAGTACTTC,TRBV14,NA,NA,TRBJ2-7
CASSPLAGKDEQYF,TGTGCCAGCAGCCCACTAGCGGGAAAAGACGAGCAGTACTTC,TRBV11-3,once,TRBD2,TRBJ2-7
CASSPSRDRAYEKLFF,TGTGCCAGCAGCCCGAGCCGGGACAGGGCTTATGAAAAACTGTTTTTT,TRBV7-9,NA,TRBD1,TRBJ1-4
CASSLAGGGNEQFF,TGTGCCAGCAGCTTAGCGGGAGGGGGCAATGAGCAGTTCTTC,TRBV5-4,NA,TRBD2,TRBJ2-1
CASIPGGSYEQYF,TGTGCCAGCATCCCTGGAGGGTCCTACGAGCAGTACTTC,TRBV28,NA,NA,TRBJ2-7
CASSSVSGTDTQYF,TGCGCCAGCAGCTCCGTATCCGGCACAGATACGCAGTATTTT,TRBV5-1,NA,NA,TRBJ2-3